The present T cell receptor beta chain was sequenced within a study of blood T cells in healthy people across ages. Points from the study as a whole: No conclusive comparison of naive versus antigen-experienced cells was possible with unsorted PBMCs.

CDR3 length equals 15 residues. V was clipped by 4 bases and J by 4 bases; unmatched bases: 7. Germline-derived CDR1 and CDR2 are SGHRS and YFSETQ. There are a few counts of this clonotype. What it binds is not known. Next came a second PCR, run for about 6 to 12 cycles, which used a sample-barcoded 5' primer along with a J-beta primer mix. The authors tagged each cDNA molecule using a template-switch adaptor with 12 random nucleotides. TCRdb itself ran the 5' RACE reads through MiXCR, one entry per CDR3 protein. The sample lists roughly 1,800,000 distinct CDR3 sequences, 49% occurring once. The donors, healthy Caucasians from Russia, were aged 6 to 90. RNA extraction gave at least 5.5 micrograms of total RNA per sample.

Sequenced material: blood. The sequence derives from a woman aged 40-49 years in good health. The chain couples TRBV5-1 to TRBJ2-1; TRBD1 matches at 8 bases. The CDR3: CASSPTGDIYNEQFF. The DNA for the CDR3 is TGCGCCAGCAGCCCGACAGGGGATATTTACAATGAGCAGTTCTTC.